This T cell receptor beta chain appears in the sequencing data of a study of shared clonotypes between healthy human individuals. The study, taken as a whole, reports: Generation probabilities were higher for clonotypes shared across all four sorted-subset donors than for unshared ones. Apart from blood, nothing was sampled; tissue repertoires likely differ.

Caucasian adults residing in Nashville, Tennessee made up all the donors. Only in-frame clones appear in the TCRdb table, and some are missing; sequencing was by immunoSEQ multiplex PCR. The table records about 1 million clones, approximately 70% of them present only once. The length of the CDR3 is 13 residues. The J segment lost 9 bases and the V segment lost 6 bases, leaving 5 bases of the junction unmatched. The germline V gene encodes CDR1 MDHEN and CDR2 SYDVKM. In this sample, this clone turned up a few times. Its antigen is still unknown. The sample comprised memory CD4+ T cells sorted from blood. Subset in this sample: CD45RA-negative fraction. This sequence was found in a man younger than 30 in good health. The chain uses TRBV28 and TRBJ1-6; 7 bases align to TRBD1. Here the CDR3 reads CASRGQETSPLHF. The CDR3, as DNA: TGTGCCAGCAGAGGACAGGAAACTTCACCCCTCCACTTT. Together with reference TRBV28 and TRBJ1-6, the CDR3 gives the full variable domain: DVKVTQSSRYLVKRTGEKVFLECVQDMDHENMFWYRQDPGLGLRLIYFSYDVKMKEKGDIPEGYSVSREKKERFSLILESASTNQTSMYLCASRGQETSPLHFGNGTRLTVT.